The rows below give T cell receptor beta chains drawn from one sample of a study of radiation and T cells in renal cell carcinoma. This table comes from immunoSEQ multiplex PCR, and its TCRdb copy is limited to in-frame clones, with some not included. The sample contains about 130,000 clones, roughly four fifths of which appear only once. Here the sequenced sample was blood, taken from a patient whose treatment included radiotherapy and nephrectomy. The source is a man aged 50-60 years with renal cell carcinoma. CDR3s include the opening cysteine and the closing phenylalanine or tryptophan. The D gene is left open where the match is weak. Not every row has a clone size; where given, it reads once, few, many or a size class.

cdr3_aa cdr3_nt v_call d_call clone_size j_call
CASSPGTPQGPNTEAFF TGTGCCAGCAGTCCCGGGACTCCACAGGGGCCGAACACTGAAGCTTTCTTT TRBV27 TRBD1 NA TRBJ1-1
CASSSGHYTDTQYF TGTGCCAGCAGTTCGGGACATTACACAGATACGCAGTATTTT TRBV6-6 NA once TRBJ2-3
CASSAQSSTDTQYF TGTGCCAGCAGCGCCCAATCTAGCACAGATACGCAGTATTTT TRBV9 NA once TRBJ2-3
CASVRVGLAADTQYF TGTGCCAGCGTTCGAGTGGGACTAGCTGCAGATACGCAGTATTTT TRBV6-1 TRBD2 NA TRBJ2-3
CAWSFSGPNTDTQYF TGTGCCTGGAGTTTTAGCGGACCTAACACAGATACGCAGTATTTT TRBV30 NA NA TRBJ2-3
CAIRDGAAMGDTQYF TGTGCCATTCGCGATGGAGCGGCCATGGGGGATACGCAGTATTTT TRBV19 NA NA TRBJ2-3
CATSSRTGNNEKLFF TGTGCCACCAGCAGCCGGACAGGGAACAATGAAAAACTGTTTTTT TRBV15 TRBD1 NA TRBJ1-4
CASSELWQGGNQPQHF TGTGCCAGCAGTGAATTGTGGCAGGGAGGCAATCAGCCCCAGCATTTT TRBV2 NA few TRBJ1-5
CSTTSGDDYGYTF TGCAGCACAACATCGGGGGACGACTATGGCTACACCTTC TRBV29-1 NA NA TRBJ1-2
CASSQDVRTYEQYF TGCGCCAGCAGCCAAGATGTCAGGACCTACGAGCAGTACTTC TRBV4-3 NA many TRBJ2-7
CASGRSGLGTEAFF TGTGCCAGCGGGAGATCGGGGCTCGGCACTGAAGCTTTCTTT TRBV6-1 NA NA TRBJ1-1
CASDKQGGVHEQYF TGTGCCAGCGACAAACAGGGGGGAGTCCACGAGCAGTACTTC TRBV2 TRBD1 NA TRBJ2-7
CASRTGAYEQYF TGTGCCAGCAGGACAGGGGCCTACGAGCAGTACTTC TRBV27 TRBD1 many TRBJ2-7
CASSLDGIMNTEAFF TGTGCCAGCAGCTTAGATGGCATAATGAACACTGAAGCTTTCTTT TRBV7-9 NA NA TRBJ1-1
CASSSGQGTVSGNTIYF TGTGCCAGCAGCTCAGGACAGGGAACTGTCTCTGGAAACACCATATATTTT TRBV5-4 TRBD1 NA TRBJ1-3
CAISTPTGGRETQYF TGTGCCATCAGTACTCCCACAGGGGGGAGAGAGACCCAGTACTTC TRBV10-3 TRBD1 NA TRBJ2-5
CASSVDGTSGSEQYF TGTGCCAGCAGCGTAGATGGGACTAGCGGGAGCGAGCAGTACTTC TRBV9 TRBD2 NA TRBJ2-7
CASSQGTNTEAFF TGTGCCAGCAGCCAAGGCACGAACACTGAAGCTTTCTTT TRBV4-2 NA few TRBJ1-1
CASSPFGQHAEAFF TGTGCCAGCTCCCCCTTCGGGCAACACGCTGAAGCTTTCTTT TRBV18 NA NA TRBJ1-1
CASGSVPADTEAFF TGTGCTAGTGGTTCGGTCCCGGCGGACACTGAAGCTTTCTTT TRBV12-5 NA NA TRBJ1-1
CASSVFGTGSYEQYF TGTGCCAGCAGTGTCTTCGGGACAGGGTCCTACGAGCAGTACTTC TRBV2 TRBD1 NA TRBJ2-7
CASSLVEVAF TGTGCCAGCAGCTTAGTGGAGGTCGCCTTT TRBV7-8 NA NA TRBJ1-1
CASGGQGYEKLFF TGTGCAAGCGGGGGACAGGGGTACGAAAAACTGTTTTTT TRBV6-6 TRBD1 NA TRBJ1-4
CASSLGIGSDEQYF TGTGCCAGCAGCTTAGGTATAGGATCAGACGAGCAGTACTTC TRBV7-9 NA once TRBJ2-7
CAWRAPGGTEAFF TGTGCCTGGAGGGCCCCAGGGGGCACTGAAGCTTTCTTT TRBV30 TRBD1 NA TRBJ1-1
CASSARDGYTEAFF TGCGCCAGCAGCGCTCGGGACGGATACACTGAAGCTTTCTTT TRBV4-3 NA NA TRBJ1-1
CSVEDMTSGYEQYF TGCAGCGTTGAAGACATGACTAGCGGCTACGAGCAGTACTTC TRBV29-1 TRBD2 few TRBJ2-7
CASSQMVVYNEQFF TGTGCCAGCAGCCAAATGGTCGTGTACAATGAGCAGTTCTTC TRBV14 NA NA TRBJ2-1
CASSDRMNTEAFF TGTGCCAGCAGTGACAGGATGAACACTGAAGCTTTCTTT TRBV6-4 NA NA TRBJ1-1
CASSVGQDSFVNEQFF TGTGCCAGCAGCGTAGGTCAGGACTCCTTTGTGAATGAGCAGTTCTTC TRBV9 NA NA TRBJ2-1
CAISTGFYTEAFF TGTGCCATCTCCACAGGCTTTTACACTGAAGCTTTCTTT TRBV10-3 NA few TRBJ1-1
CASRGTGSEQPQHF TGTGCCAGCAGGGGGACAGGGTCCGAACAGCCCCAGCATTTT TRBV2 TRBD1 NA TRBJ1-5
CASSSPPGGSPLHF TGTGCCAGCAGTTCCCCCCCAGGGGGTTCACCCCTCCACTTT TRBV6-6 TRBD1 NA TRBJ1-6
CASSSPGRSYTQYF TGTGCCAGCAGTTCCCCGGGGCGGTCTTATACGCAGTATTTT TRBV2 NA NA TRBJ2-3
CAVLSDSPYEQYF TGTGCCGTGCTCTCGGACAGCCCCTACGAGCAGTACTTC TRBV6-5 NA NA TRBJ2-7
CASSIATDNQPQHF TGTGCCAGTAGTATAGCGACAGACAATCAGCCCCAGCATTTT TRBV19 NA NA TRBJ1-5
CASSWGGDTEAFF TGTGCCAGCAGCTGGGGAGGGGACACTGAAGCTTTCTTT TRBV7-9 NA NA TRBJ1-1
CASSHWGRSQADTQYF TGTGCCAGCAGCCATTGGGGGCGGAGCCAGGCAGATACGCAGTATTTT TRBV7-9 NA NA TRBJ2-3
CASSPTWPYNEQFF TGTGCCAGCAGCCCTACCTGGCCCTACAATGAGCAGTTCTTC TRBV7-3 NA once TRBJ2-1
CASSGGGAGDTQYF TGTGCCAGCTCGGGCGGGGGGGCCGGAGATACGCAGTATTTT TRBV4-2 TRBD2 NA TRBJ2-3
CASEQGAERDTQYF TGTGCCAGCGAACAGGGGGCGGAAAGGGATACGCAGTATTTT TRBV6-4 TRBD1 once TRBJ2-3